This T cell receptor beta chain derives from a study of T cell clones after liver transplantation (dated by TCRdb to between 2018 and 2021). A note on the overall study: ITN030ST, the source of the samples, was a randomized trial that attempted immunosuppression withdrawal within 2 years of liver transplantation. Donor-reactive T cell clones were identified by TCRbeta sequencing after a pre-transplant mixed lymphocyte reaction and then tracked in post-transplant blood. Third party-reactive TCRbeta sequences from pre-transplant MLRs were also identified as an antigen-independent comparator for donor-reactive sequences. Three of the eight recipients were HCV-positive; the others were transplanted for non-autoimmune, non-viral indications. The subjects received no induction therapy and were kept on standard immunosuppression until randomization at 12-24 months post-transplant. To count as tolerant, a recipient had to stay completely off immunosuppression for at least one year without liver enzymes climbing beyond twice the upper limit of normal. Blood samples were collected pre-transplant, pre-randomization before withdrawal, and post-randomization after either full withdrawal or failed withdrawal. The study cohort included 8 liver transplant recipients, of whom 3 were classified as tolerant and 5 as non-tolerant. What the authors observed across the whole study: Donor-reactive sequences declined more than third party-reactive ones, suggesting partial antigen-specific deletion unrelated to withdrawal success. In most of the 8 subjects, circulating donor-reactive CD4 TCRbeta sequences decreased significantly after transplant, regardless of tolerance or HCV status. After accounting for repertoire turnover, donor-reactive detection was significantly reduced in 7 of 8 subjects for CD4 and 8 of 8 for CD8. Since no allograft tissue specimens were available, donor-reactive T cells may have migrated into the graft instead of being deleted. In a couple of subjects, low numbers of available donor cells limited the measurable donor-reactive repertoire. Conclusions were preliminary, limited by small, heterogeneous patient numbers and non-standardized post-transplant time points.

The time point tag for this specimen amounts to: pre-transplant. Thawed unstimulated PBMCs were stained for CD3, CD4 and CD8 and FACS-sorted into CD3+CD4+ and CD3+CD8+ populations. Each of the 8 studied subjects was randomized to immunosuppression withdrawal. The Qiagen DNeasy Blood and Tissue Kit was used for isolation of genomic DNA. This clone was detected once. The antigen it recognizes is unknown. No base-level quality is on record; no much larger clone is a single base apart. The CDR3 covers 13 residues, taking in both the cysteine and the phenylalanine. This entry keeps only the CDR3 DNA: 39 bases, framed from base 1. CDR1 and CDR2, per the germline V gene, are SGHTA and FQGTGA. The germline ends are 7 bases apart after V is trimmed by 2 bases and J by 4 bases. Frozen genomic DNA underwent high-throughput TCRbeta CDR3 sequencing by immunoSEQ, including PCR amplification, mapping, bias correction and internal controls. Regarding the original processing steps: Only productive rearrangements were retained, and each unique TCRbeta sequence was defined by its CDR3 nucleotide sequence together with its V and J gene. A sequence counted as donor-reactive only if the sequence showed at least 5-fold expansion in CFSE-low cells compared with unstimulated pre-transplant cells and had a frequency of at least 0.01%. Minimum frequency thresholds were set for each subject on the basis of the unstimulated sample with the lowest template count, so that a detection power of at least 90% was ensured. Repertoire turnover was measured by Jensen-Shannon divergence between the top 1000 TCRbeta sequences post- and pre-transplant. Two-sided Fisher's exact tests were used to test for changes in the detection of donor-reactive sequences. In its TCRdb copy, this immuneACCESS table keeps in-frame sequences only and misses some clones. Where compared with another copy, unresolved V genes explain less than half of these, and the others have no known cause. V and J calls and clone size are those listed in that table; D and trimming were worked out from the DNA. The table for this sample lists nearly 55,000 clones; approximately 84% of them were counted only once. The ten largest clones capture 8% to 9.5% of the sample.

Source: CD4+ T cells from blood, taken before liver transplant. This sequence was found in a human donor who received a liver transplant. The rearrangement joined TRBV7-3 to TRBJ2-3; TRBD1 is a possible D gene, resting on 5 matching bases. CDR3 protein: CASSLQGPDTQYF. The DNA is as follows: TGTGCCAGCAGCTTACAGGGCCCAGATACGCAGTATTTT. Joined to the reference TRBV7-3 and TRBJ2-3 proteins, this CDR3 gives the full variable domain: GAGVSQTPSNKVTEKGKYVELRCDPISGHTALYWYRQSLGQGPEFLIYFQGTGAADDSGLPNDRFFAVRPEGSVSTLKIQRTERGDSAVYLCASSLQGPDTQYFGPGTRLTVL.